The next 15 T cell receptor beta chains were all read from a single sample in a study of T cell responses to AZD1222 COVID-19 vaccine. Generated by immunoSEQ multiplex PCR, the TCRdb table keeps only in-frame clones and is missing some. The data hold around 120,000 clones, with more than 70% observed a single time. Specimen: peripheral blood, collected 28 days after the second AZD1222 dose. The receptors were gathered from an adult who received the AZD1222 COVID-19 vaccine.

The chain combines TRBV30 with TRBJ1-6; D gene ambiguous. Germline lookup yields CDR1 GTSNPN and CDR2 SVGIG (reference sequence). This CDR3 has 13 amino acids. V shed 5 bases and J shed 7 bases, with 12 bases lying between them. CDR3 residues: CAWGQEGNSPLHF. The CDR3 coding sequence is TGTGCCTGGGGGCAGGAAGGAAATTCACCCCTCCACTTT.

The chain uses TRBV7-8 and TRBJ1-1; 8 nucleotides agree with TRBD1. Trimming at V came to 8 bases and at J to 7 bases, leaving 3 bases not matched to a gene. Germline V gene sequence: CDR1 SGHVS, CDR2 FQNEAQ. The CDR3 loop spans 11 amino acids. The CDR3 DNA reads TGTGCCAGCGACAGGGGCGGTGAAGCTTTCTTT. Amino acid sequence: CASDRGGEAFF.

In nucleotides, the CDR3 is TGTGCCAGCAGCCGGGCCAACACTGAAGCTTTCTTT. Translation: CASSRANTEAFF. The J gene is TRBJ1-1, the V gene TRBV3-1 (or the pseudogene TRBV3-2), with D unclear. Trimming shortened V by 4 bases and J by 2 bases, and 5 bases separated the two germline ends. CDR1 LGHDT and CDR2 YNNKEL come from the germline V gene (reference sequence). This CDR3 comprises 12 residues.

The chain uses TRBV5-1 and TRBJ1-5; D remains ambiguous. Trimming took off 0 bases at V and 7 bases at J, with 11 bases between the two ends. Germline V gene lookup returns CDR1 SGHRS and CDR2 YFSETQ. The CDR3 covers 14 residues. The CDR3 is CASSLGDKGQPQHF. For the CDR3, the DNA is TGCGCCAGCAGCTTGGGGGATAAGGGACAGCCCCAGCATTTT.

The chain recombines TRBV30 with TRBJ1-1; D unresolved. V shed 5 bases and J shed 0 bases, with 10 bases lying between them. The CDR3 length is 13 residues. Germline loops: CDR1 GTSNPN, CDR2 SVGIG (reference sequence). The CDR3 sequence is CAWSEGLNTEAFF. CDR3 in DNA: TGTGCCTGGTCCGAGGGCCTGAACACTGAAGCTTTCTTT.

This clone has only a few counts. The V gene is TRBV27, the J gene TRBJ1-1; possibly TRBD1 for D (5 bases). Germline CDR1 reads MNHEY; CDR2 reads SMNVEV (reference sequence). CDR3 length equals 18 residues. Trimming stripped 5 bases from V and 1 base from J, with 23 bases between. The CDR3: CASSPLGLPRGGNTEAFF. CDR3 DNA: TGTGCCAGCAGTCCCCTCGGACTCCCCCGGGGGGGGAACACTGAAGCTTTCTTT.

Note on this clone: Different DNA sequences within this sample yield the same CDR3. The rearrangement uses TRBV9 and TRBJ2-1; tentatively, D is TRBD2 (6 bases). Germline assignment: CDR1 SGDLS and CDR2 YYNGEE. This CDR3 has 16 residues. Trimming shortened V by 0 bases and J by 3 bases, and 13 bases separated the two germline ends. The CDR3 DNA follows: TGTGCCAGCAGCGTAGGAGGTTGGGGGGACTACAATGAGCAGTTCTTC. Protein product: CASSVGGWGDYNEQFF.

As for this clone: Other DNA sequences of this sample code for an identical CDR3. The chain combines TRBV20-1 with TRBJ1-2; 9 nucleotides match TRBD1. The germline V gene encodes CDR1 DFQATT and CDR2 SNEGSKA (reference sequence). V trimming: 3 bases; J trimming: 4 bases; junction bases outside the gene matches: 15. The CDR3 covers 17 residues. CDR3 in amino acids: CSASSPFGTGSPYGYTF. For the CDR3, the DNA is TGCAGTGCTAGTAGCCCCTTCGGGACAGGGTCACCCTATGGCTACACCTTC.

V and J are TRBV4-1 and TRBJ1-4, with unresolved D. The V gene's germline CDR1 is MGHRA and CDR2 YSYEKL. Trimming removed 0 bases from V and 5 bases from J, with 13 bases in between. This CDR3 has 16 residues. CDR3 in DNA: TGCGCCAGCAGCCAAGAAGCGTTACAACAAAATGAAAAACTGTTTTTT. This gives the protein CASSQEALQQNEKLFF.

The V gene is TRBV19, the J gene TRBJ1-2; perhaps TRBD1 as D (6 bases). The germline CDR1 and CDR2 sequences are LNHDA and SQIVND (reference sequence). V lost 7 bases and J lost 4, with 19 bases in between. CDR3 length equals 15 residues. CDR3 sequence reads: CASTERQARSYGYTF. CDR3 sequence (DNA): TGTGCCAGTACCGAAAGACAGGCGCGGAGCTATGGCTACACCTTC.

The chain couples TRBV19 to TRBJ1-5; D may be TRBD1 (5 bases). This CDR3 has 15 amino acids. The germline V and J ends were trimmed by 3 bases and 2 bases, with 11 bases remaining between them. Germline lookup yields CDR1 LNHDA and CDR2 SQIVND (reference sequence). In DNA, the CDR3 is TGTGCCAGTAGTATGGGGGGGGGAGGCAATCAGCCCCAGCATTTT. Amino acids: CASSMGGGGNQPQHF.

CDR3: CASSYSGEETQYF. The CDR3 DNA reads as TGTGCCAGCAGTTACTCCGGGGAAGAGACCCAGTACTTC. The chain uses TRBV6-5 and TRBJ2-5; D possibly corresponds to TRBD2 (5 bases). The CDR3 length is 13 residues. Germline V CDR1 and CDR2: MNHEY, SVGAGI. V was clipped by 0 bases and J by 3 bases, with 5 bases between them.

The chain couples TRBV30 to TRBJ2-3, with TRBD1 matching 7 bases. This CDR3 spans 16 amino acids. In germline, CDR1 is GTSNPN, CDR2 SVGIG (reference sequence). With V trimmed by 0 bases and J by 2 bases, 8 bases remained unmatched. The CDR3 loop reads CAWSVFRQGDTDTQYF. CDR3 bases: TGTGCCTGGAGTGTATTTCGGCAGGGGGACACAGATACGCAGTATTTT.

V is TRBV28 and J is TRBJ2-3; 8 bases agree with TRBD1. The V gene end was trimmed by 4 bases and the J gene end by 4 bases; junction bases not matched to a gene: 1. CDR3 length: 13 residues. Germline lookup yields CDR1 MDHEN and CDR2 SYDVKM. The chain's CDR3 is CASSSGQADTQYF. DNA for the CDR3: TGTGCCAGCAGTTCGGGACAGGCAGATACGCAGTATTTT.

This clone has a handful of counts. The V call is TRBV7-7, the J call TRBJ1-2, with 9 positions matching TRBD1. Germline CDR1 reads SSHAT; CDR2 reads FNYEAQ (reference sequence). This CDR3 comprises 15 residues. J was trimmed by 6 bases and V by 6 bases; bases with no gene match: 11. The CDR3 loop reads CASRPHRGLSDGYTF. The CDR3, as DNA: TGTGCCAGCAGACCCCACAGGGGGCTCTCCGATGGCTACACCTTC.